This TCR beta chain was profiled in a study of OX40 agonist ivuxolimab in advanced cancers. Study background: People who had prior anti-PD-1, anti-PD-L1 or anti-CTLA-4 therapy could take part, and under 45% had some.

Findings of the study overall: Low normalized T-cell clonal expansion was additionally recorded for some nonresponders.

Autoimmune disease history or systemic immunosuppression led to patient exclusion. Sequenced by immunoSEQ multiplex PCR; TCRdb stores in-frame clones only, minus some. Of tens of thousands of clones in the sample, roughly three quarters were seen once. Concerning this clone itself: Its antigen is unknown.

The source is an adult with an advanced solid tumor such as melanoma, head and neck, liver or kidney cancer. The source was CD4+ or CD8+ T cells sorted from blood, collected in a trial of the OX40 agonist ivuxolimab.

The CDR3 loop reads CASGLQGGETQYF. The CDR3 DNA follows: TGTGCTAGTGGGTTACAGGGGGGGGAGACCCAGTACTTC. J is TRBJ2-5 and V is TRBV12-5, with D possibly being TRBD1 (8 bases). The CDR3 totals 13 residues. CDR1 and CDR2 (germline): LGHNT, FRNRAP. The V and J ends lost 6 bases and 5 bases respectively, with 13 bases between them.